Below, 24 T cell receptor beta chains from the same sample are listed, as sequenced in a study of blood T cell repertoires in COVID-19. The repertoire was sequenced with immunoSEQ multiplex PCR; TCRdb's copy has only in-frame clones and lacks some. This repertoire shows about 240,000 clones, roughly 80% found once; its top ten account for 3% to 4%. The sample was PBMCs or T cells enriched from blood (not recorded which). These TCRs come from a woman in her thirties or forties who had been exposed to COVID-19.

The chain employs TRBV28 and TRBJ1-4; D perhaps matches TRBD1 (5 bases). Trimming stripped 6 bases from V and 7 bases from J, with 15 bases between. The germline gives CDR1 MDHEN, CDR2 SYDVKM. The CDR3 contains 14 residues. The CDR3 nucleotides are TGTGCCAGCAGCTCCAGGGTATTTGGTGAAAAACTGTTTTTT. It codes for CASSSRVFGEKLFF.

This clone was seen only a few times. CDR3 DNA sequence: TGTGCCAGCAGTCGTGACAGGGCTGGGGCCAACGTCCTGACTTTC. It yields the protein CASSRDRAGANVLTF. The chain joins TRBV11-2 to TRBJ2-6; TRBD1 agrees at 7 bases. The germline gives CDR1 SGHAT, CDR2 FQNNGV. This CDR3 region has 15 residues. The V segment lost 6 bases and the J segment 2 bases; nucleotides outside the gene matches: 4.

The V call is TRBV4-3, the J call TRBJ2-1, with a weak D call TRBD2 (7 bases). This CDR3 has 15 residues. The V end lost 0 bases, the J end lost 8 bases, and 14 bases lay between the germline ends. Germline V gene sequence: CDR1 LGHNA, CDR2 YSLEER. The chain's CDR3 is CASSQDVGGPDEQFF. In DNA, the CDR3 is TGCGCCAGCAGCCAAGATGTGGGGGGGCCGGATGAGCAGTTCTTC.

This chain connects TRBV27 to TRBJ2-7, with a tentative D call TRBD2 (6 bases). The CDR3 is 15 residues long. Germline V gene sequence: CDR1 MNHEY, CDR2 SMNVEV (reference sequence). V was clipped by 5 bases and J by 7 bases, with 21 bases between them. The CDR3 region is CASSRAGPVSGEQYF. The CDR3, as DNA: TGTGCCAGCAGTCGGGCGGGGCCCGTCTCGGGGGAGCAGTACTTC.

The V and J genes are TRBV7-8 and TRBJ1-1; a weak D match, TRBD1 (6 bases). In germline, CDR1 is SGHVS, CDR2 FQNEAQ. This CDR3 spans 15 amino acids. Trimming left V 5 bases short and J 3 bases short, with 16 bases between. CDR3 sequence (DNA): TGTGCCAGCAGCATAACGCAGGGGCTAGACACTGAAGCTTTCTTT. This encodes CASSITQGLDTEAFF. Full variable domain (remainder filled in from reference TRBV7-8 and TRBJ1-1): GAGVSQSPRYKVAKRGQDVALRCDPISGHVSLFWYQQALGQGPEFLTYFQNEAQLDKSGLPSDRFFAERPEGSVSTLKIQRTQQEDSAVYLCASSITQGLDTEAFFGQGTRLTVV.

This clone was seen only once. The chain joins TRBV3-1 (or the pseudogene TRBV3-2) to TRBJ2-2; D may be TRBD2 (6 bases). CDR1 and CDR2 (germline): LGHDT, YNNKEL (reference sequence). Deletions cut 3 bases from V and 4 bases from J, with 15 bases between. CDR3 length: 16 amino acids. The CDR3 reads CASSHSGIAATGELFF. Written as DNA, the CDR3 is TGTGCCAGCAGCCATTCCGGGATAGCGGCCACCGGGGAGCTGTTTTTT.

The CDR3 bases are TGTGCCAGCAGCCCCTGGGGTAGCGGGGACAATGAGCAGTTCTTC. It is translated as CASSPWGSGDNEQFF. The chain couples TRBV9 to TRBJ2-1, with TRBD2 identical over 8 bases. J was trimmed by 5 bases and V by 4 bases; bases with no gene match: 8. There are 15 residues in the CDR3. CDR1 and CDR2 from the germline V gene are SGDLS and YYNGEE.

In this sample, this clone turned up once. The rearrangement joins TRBV10-3 to TRBJ1-5; D uncertain. The ends were cut back, 9 bases at V and 4 bases at J, with 7 bases in the middle. Germline assignment: CDR1 ENHRY and CDR2 SYGVKD. The CDR3 contains 11 residues. As DNA, the CDR3 is TGTGCCATACACAAGAATCAGCCCCAGCATTTT. The encoded protein is CAIHKNQPQHF.

The chain's CDR3 is CASAPHSYNEQFF. In DNA form, the CDR3 reads TGCGCCAGCGCGCCCCATAGCTACAATGAGCAGTTCTTC. The V call is TRBV4-1, the J call TRBJ2-1; no clear D gene. Trimming left V 8 bases short and J 3 bases short, with 11 bases between. The CDR3 sequence is 13 residues long. Germline V gene sequence: CDR1 MGHRA, CDR2 YSYEKL.

The rearrangement uses TRBV7-3 and TRBJ2-2; D is ambiguous. The CDR3 is 15 amino acids. The V and J ends lost 0 bases and 4 bases respectively, with 9 bases between them. CDR1 and CDR2 (germline): SGHTA, FQGTGA. This chain's CDR3 is CASSLTVLSTGELFF. The CDR3 bases are TGTGCCAGCAGCTTAACGGTACTTTCCACCGGGGAGCTGTTTTTT.

V usage is TRBV18 and J usage is TRBJ2-2, with 7 nucleotides matching TRBD2. CDR1 and CDR2 from the germline V gene are KGHSH and LQKENI. Losses at the gene ends were 1 base for V and 1 base for J; bases not matched to a gene: 3. The CDR3 sequence is 16 residues long. For the CDR3, the DNA is TGTGCCAGCTCACCACGGGAGGGCCTGAACACCGGGGAGCTGTTTTTT. Translating it yields CASSPREGLNTGELFF. Full variable domain (missing parts from reference TRBV18 and TRBJ2-2): NAGVMQNPRHLVRRRGQEARLRCSPMKGHSHVYWYRQLPEEGLKFMVYLQKENIIDESGMPKERFSAEFPKEGPSILRIQQVVRGDSAAYFCASSPREGLNTGELFFGEGSRLTVL.

The chain is built from TRBV10-3 and TRBJ2-7; 7 bases align to TRBD1. Germline V gives CDR1 ENHRY, CDR2 SYGVKD. This CDR3 spans 15 amino acids. Trimming at V came to 3 bases and at J to 5 bases, leaving 10 bases not matched to a gene. CDR3 DNA: TGTGCCATCAGTGACAGTCGGGGCACAGGGGACGAGCAGTACTTC. It encodes CAISDSRGTGDEQYF.

V gene TRBV4-1 combines with J gene TRBJ2-3; D may be TRBD2 (5 bases). Germline loops: CDR1 MGHRA, CDR2 YSYEKL. V lost 5 bases to trimming and J lost 0 bases, with 24 bases between them. This CDR3 is built from 19 residues. CDR3 in DNA: TGCGCCAGCAGCAAAAGAGCGGCAGCCTTCGTAACTAGCACAGATACGCAGTATTTT. Its protein is CASSKRAAAFVTSTDTQYF.

The V and J genes are TRBV5-1 and TRBJ1-3; D is perhaps TRBD1 (5 bases). The CDR3 has 14 amino acids. V lost 0 bases to trimming and J lost 4 bases, with 8 bases between them. Germline values: CDR1 SGHRS, CDR2 YFSETQ. CDR3: CASSLGGAGNTIYF. CDR3 DNA sequence: TGCGCCAGCAGCTTGGGGGGCGCAGGAAACACCATATATTTT.

The table lists this clone with a few counts. The rearrangement joins TRBV19 to TRBJ1-5, with a tentative D call TRBD1 (5 bases). Germline CDR1 and CDR2: LNHDA and SQIVND (reference sequence). The CDR3 totals 13 residues. V was trimmed by 8 bases and J by 1 base, leaving 9 bases between them. The CDR3 nucleotides are TGTGCCAGTTGGTCAGGGAGCAATCAGCCCCAGCATTTT. This gives the protein CASWSGSNQPQHF.

The rearrangement uses TRBV28 and TRBJ1-1; 8 positions match TRBD1. In germline, CDR1 is MDHEN, CDR2 SYDVKM. The length of the CDR3 is 16 residues. Trimming cost V 7 bases and J 4 bases; bases outside gene matches: 14. The CDR3 spells CASTPGQGTGRTEAFF. DNA for the CDR3: TGTGCCAGCACCCCAGGACAGGGCACCGGTCGCACTGAAGCTTTCTTT.

This chain connects TRBV9 to TRBJ2-5, with TRBD2 as a possible D gene (5 bases). CDR1 and CDR2 (germline): SGDLS, YYNGEE. There are 15 residues in the CDR3. Deletions cut 0 bases from V and 3 bases from J, with 12 bases between. The CDR3 region is CASSVVPSGKETQYF. As DNA, the CDR3 is TGTGCCAGCAGCGTAGTCCCCAGCGGTAAAGAGACCCAGTACTTC.

The chain has TRBV28 and TRBJ1-1; 7 bases align to TRBD1. The CDR3 has 15 residues. The germline V gene has CDR1 MDHEN and CDR2 SYDVKM. Germline trimming cut 4 bases from V and 1 base from J; bases unmatched to any gene: 6. The CDR3: CASSSSGTENTEAFF. The CDR3 DNA follows: TGTGCCAGCAGTTCCTCCGGGACAGAGAACACTGAAGCTTTCTTT. The full variable domain, rest sourced from reference TRBV28 and TRBJ1-1, is DVKVTQSSRYLVKRTGEKVFLECVQDMDHENMFWYRQDPGLGLRLIYFSYDVKMKEKGDIPEGYSVSREKKERFSLILESASTNQTSMYLCASSSSGTENTEAFFGQGTRLTVV.

The V gene is TRBV7-9, the J gene TRBJ2-3; D gene uncertain. Trimming left V 0 bases short and J 2 bases short, with 6 bases between. The CDR3 loop spans 14 amino acids. The V gene's germline CDR1 is SEHNR and CDR2 FQNEAQ (reference sequence). The CDR3 loop reads CASSLARTTDTQYF. The CDR3 coding sequence is TGTGCCAGCAGCTTAGCGCGAACCACAGATACGCAGTATTTT.

This chain connects TRBV14 to TRBJ1-1; the D is unclear. Germline V CDR1 and CDR2: SGHDN, FVKESK. The CDR3 covers 15 residues. The germline V and J ends were trimmed by 1 base and 4 bases, with 13 bases remaining between them. CDR3 in DNA: TGTGCCAGCAGCCAAGTTGCGGGCGCTTTCACTGAAGCTTTCTTT. It translates to CASSQVAGAFTEAFF.

This clone was observed a few times. The chain couples TRBV7-2 to TRBJ2-3; D remains unclear. V gave up 5 bases and J gave up 0 bases, with 3 bases separating them. Germline-derived CDR1 and CDR2 are SGHTA and FQGNSA. The CDR3 runs 12 residues. The DNA for the CDR3 is TGTGCCAGCAGCCAAAGCACAGATACGCAGTATTTT. As protein: CASSQSTDTQYF.

The chain combines TRBV3-1 (or the pseudogene TRBV3-2) with TRBJ2-7; D gene uncertain. The CDR3 loop spans 14 amino acids. Germline V gives CDR1 LGHDT, CDR2 YNNKEL (reference sequence). V lost 4 bases and J lost 2, with 12 bases in between. CDR3 DNA sequence: TGTGCCAGCAGCCTCCACGGTACGGCCTACGAGCAGTACTTC. It encodes CASSLHGTAYEQYF.

The chain links TRBV5-4 to TRBJ2-2, with TRBD1 matching 11 bases. With V trimmed by 5 bases and J by 2 bases, 5 bases remained unmatched. The CDR3 sequence is 16 residues long. Germline loops: CDR1 SGHNT, CDR2 YYREEE (reference sequence). CDR3 sequence reads: CASRKGTGGNTGELFF. CDR3 DNA: TGTGCCAGCAGAAAGGGGACAGGGGGAAACACCGGGGAGCTGTTTTTT.

V and J are TRBV10-1 and TRBJ2-3; 7 nucleotides match TRBD2. CDR1 is WNHNN and CDR2 is SYGVQD in the germline V gene (reference sequence). V shed 6 bases, J shed 2 bases, and the junction held 2 bases outside the gene matches. This CDR3 contains 13 residues. The CDR3 DNA reads as TGCGCCAGCAGAGCGGGGATCACAGATACGCAGTATTTT. Its translation: CASRAGITDTQYF.